The following is a T cell receptor (beta chain) sequence with its context. This sample was taken from a study of blood T cell repertoires in COVID-19. About the research overall: There were acute and convalescent COVID-19 samples, and they came from the United States, Italy and Spain. T cells, B-cell-depleted T cells, or PBMCs supplied cDNA or gDNA.

Generated by immunoSEQ multiplex PCR, the TCRdb table keeps only in-frame clones and is missing some. The data contain some 140,000 clones, around 80% of them singletons. Deletions cut 0 bases from V and 4 bases from J, with 8 bases between. The CDR3 has 15 residues. Germline lookup yields CDR1 SGDLS and CDR2 YYNGEE. Material: peripheral blood. The TCR was taken from a man in his 60s with acute or convalescent COVID-19. The chain has TRBV9 and TRBJ2-6; D may be TRBD2 (6 bases). CDR3 bases: TGTGCCAGCAGCGTAGCGGGAGCCGGGGCCAACGTCCTGACTTTC. Amino acids: CASSVAGAGANVLTF.